This T cell receptor beta chain was documented in a study of shared clonotypes between healthy human individuals. Study summary: Three plates were used per donor for CD4 naive, three for CD4 memory, two for CD8 naive and one for CD8 memory.

Clones were read by immunoSEQ multiplex PCR, and TCRdb kept only the in-frame ones, dropping some. The sample consists of roughly 2.2 million clones, under 95% of them appearing once. General study results and limits: Sampling covered blood only; tissue repertoires likely differ. A handful of donors shared approximately 5% of their naive CD4 clonotypes.

The investigators split CD4+ cells into a CD45RA+ naive subset and a CD45RA-negative memory subset. V shed 1 base and J shed 3 bases, with 6 bases lying between them. CDR3 length equals 14 residues. Germline loops: CDR1 SGHDN, CDR2 FVKESK. Comment on this clone: Antigen specificity is unknown.

The rearrangement uses TRBV14 and TRBJ2-2; D is uncertain. This TCR was sampled from a man aged 18 to 30 in good health. Some clones in this sample may be carry-over from other donors' samples. Sample: naive CD4+ T cells from PBMCs. Noted subset: CD45RA+ positively selected. CDR3 in DNA: TGTGCCAGCAGCCAAGTCCGCTACACCGGGGAGCTGTTTTTT. It translates to CASSQVRYTGELFF.